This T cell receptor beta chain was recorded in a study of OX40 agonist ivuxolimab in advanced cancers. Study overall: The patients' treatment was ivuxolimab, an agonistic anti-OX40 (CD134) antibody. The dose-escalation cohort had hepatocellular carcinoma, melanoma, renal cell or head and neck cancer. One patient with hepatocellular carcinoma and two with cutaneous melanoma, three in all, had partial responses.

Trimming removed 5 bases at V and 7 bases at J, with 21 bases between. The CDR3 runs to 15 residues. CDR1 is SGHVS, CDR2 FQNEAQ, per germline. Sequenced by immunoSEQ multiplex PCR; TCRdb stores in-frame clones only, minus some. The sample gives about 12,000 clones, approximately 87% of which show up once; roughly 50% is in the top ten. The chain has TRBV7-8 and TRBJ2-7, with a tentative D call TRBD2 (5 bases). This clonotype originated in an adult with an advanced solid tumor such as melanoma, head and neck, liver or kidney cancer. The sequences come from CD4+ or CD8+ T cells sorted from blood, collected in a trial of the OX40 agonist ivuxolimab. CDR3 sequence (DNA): TGTGCCAGCAGCCGTAGACTCTCCCACCCGGGGGAGCAGTACTTC. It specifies CASSRRLSHPGEQYF.